Listed below are T cell receptor beta chains from one sample, sequenced in a study of early T cells in non-severe SARS-CoV-2 infection. In TCRdb, the 5' RACE reads were re-called with MiXCR into one record per CDR3 protein. The sample has 25,000 to 35,000 distinct CDR3 sequences, 6.6% seen once; the top ten hold about two fifths. The material sequenced was whole blood. The receptors stem from an adult who was a healthcare worker with PCR-confirmed SARS-CoV-2 infection or an uninfected control (not recorded which). CDR3s include the opening cysteine and the closing phenylalanine or tryptophan. The order of the fields is V gene, D gene, clone size, J gene, CDR3 protein, CDR3 DNA. D genes are given only for firm matches. Clone size is not always given. Where it is, it says once, few, many or a class for expanded clones.

v_call: TRBV28
d_call: TRBD2
clone_size: few
j_call: TRBJ2-1
cdr3_aa: CASMSSGAYNEQFF
cdr3_nt: TGTGCCAGCATGTCTAGCGGAGCATACAATGAGCAGTTCTTC

v_call: TRBV12-3/TRBV12-4
d_call: .
clone_size: many
j_call: TRBJ1-2
cdr3_aa: CASSRDFYGYTF
cdr3_nt: TGTGCCAGCAGTCGGGACTTCTATGGCTACACCTTC

v_call: TRBV15
d_call: .
clone_size: many
j_call: TRBJ1-6
cdr3_aa: CATSRDSLGDSPLHF
cdr3_nt: TGTGCCACCAGCAGAGATAGTCTGGGGGATTCACCCCTCCACTTT

v_call: TRBV6-1
d_call: TRBD2
clone_size: many
j_call: TRBJ2-1
cdr3_aa: CASTIGTSSYNEQFF
cdr3_nt: TGTGCCAGCACCATCGGGACTAGCTCCTACAATGAGCAGTTCTTC

v_call: TRBV5-1
d_call: TRBD1
clone_size: many
j_call: TRBJ1-2
cdr3_aa: CASSLGPPVQGNWANYGYTF
cdr3_nt: TGCGCCAGCAGCTTGGGACCTCCTGTACAGGGGAATTGGGCTAACTATGGCTACACCTTC

v_call: TRBV12-3/TRBV12-4
d_call: .
clone_size: many
j_call: TRBJ1-4
cdr3_aa: CASSFIATNEKLFF
cdr3_nt: TGTGCCAGCAGTTTTATAGCAACTAATGAAAAACTGTTTTTT

v_call: TRBV6-6
d_call: .
clone_size: .
j_call: TRBJ2-3
cdr3_aa: CASSQDGAPSTDTQYF
cdr3_nt: TGTGCCAGCAGTCAGGACGGAGCCCCTAGCACAGATACGCAGTATTTT

v_call: TRBV19
d_call: .
clone_size: .
j_call: TRBJ2-3
cdr3_aa: CASSIGAALYTDTQYF
cdr3_nt: TGTGCCAGTAGTATTGGGGCTGCGCTGTACACAGATACGCAGTATTTT

v_call: TRBV6-1
d_call: TRBD2
clone_size: many
j_call: TRBJ2-3
cdr3_aa: CASSTRTSGGSDTQYF
cdr3_nt: TGTGCCAGCAGTACCCGGACTAGCGGGGGCTCAGATACGCAGTATTTT

v_call: TRBV28
d_call: .
clone_size: many
j_call: TRBJ1-2
cdr3_aa: CASSREYGGYTF
cdr3_nt: TGTGCCAGCAGCCGAGAGTACGGGGGCTACACCTTC

v_call: TRBV5-1
d_call: .
clone_size: few
j_call: TRBJ1-6
cdr3_aa: CASSLGDRTYNSPLHF
cdr3_nt: TGCGCCAGCAGCTTGGGGGATCGAACCTATAATTCACCCCTCCACTTT

v_call: TRBV30
d_call: .
clone_size: .
j_call: TRBJ2-7
cdr3_aa: CAWSYYSYEQYF
cdr3_nt: TGTGCCTGGAGCTATTACTCCTACGAGCAGTACTTC

v_call: TRBV19
d_call: .
clone_size: many
j_call: TRBJ2-1
cdr3_aa: CASSHTSPSSYNEQFF
cdr3_nt: TGTGCCAGTAGTCATACTAGTCCGAGCTCCTACAATGAGCAGTTCTTC

v_call: TRBV5-1
d_call: .
clone_size: few
j_call: TRBJ2-7
cdr3_aa: CASSLNGGSTYEQYF
cdr3_nt: TGCGCCAGCAGCTTAAACGGAGGGTCCACCTACGAGCAGTACTTC

v_call: TRBV24-1
d_call: .
clone_size: many
j_call: TRBJ2-5
cdr3_aa: CATSDHKETQYF
cdr3_nt: TGTGCCACCAGTGATCATAAAGAGACCCAGTACTTC

v_call: TRBV12-3/TRBV12-4
d_call: TRBD1
clone_size: many
j_call: TRBJ1-2
cdr3_aa: CASSSSLGDSYGYTF
cdr3_nt: TGTGCCAGCAGCTCAAGCCTCGGGGACAGCTATGGCTACACCTTC

v_call: TRBV6-2/TRBV6-3
d_call: TRBD2
clone_size: many
j_call: TRBJ2-1
cdr3_aa: CASSYFAGVGNEQFF
cdr3_nt: TGTGCCAGCAGTTACTTCGCGGGAGTAGGGAATGAGCAGTTCTTC

v_call: TRBV12-3/TRBV12-4
d_call: TRBD2
clone_size: few
j_call: TRBJ2-1
cdr3_aa: CASSERGGLNEQFF
cdr3_nt: TGTGCCAGCAGCGAGCGGGGGGGTCTAAATGAGCAGTTCTTC

v_call: TRBV7-9
d_call: TRBD1
clone_size: many
j_call: TRBJ1-1
cdr3_aa: CASSYLDRATEAFF
cdr3_nt: TGTGCCAGCAGTTATCTGGACAGGGCCACTGAAGCTTTCTTT

v_call: TRBV7-2
d_call: .
clone_size: .
j_call: TRBJ2-4
cdr3_aa: CASSLVYTNIQYF
cdr3_nt: TGTGCCAGCAGCTTAGTTTATACAAACATTCAGTACTTC

v_call: TRBV7-2
d_call: TRBD1
clone_size: .
j_call: TRBJ1-6
cdr3_aa: CASSLEGVAGGYNSPLHF
cdr3_nt: TGTGCCAGCAGCTTAGAAGGAGTCGCAGGGGGGTATAATTCACCCCTCCACTTT

v_call: TRBV12-3/TRBV12-4
d_call: .
clone_size: .
j_call: TRBJ2-6
cdr3_aa: CASSLAGSGANVLTF
cdr3_nt: TGTGCCAGCAGTTTAGCGGGCTCAGGGGCCAACGTCCTGACTTTC

v_call: TRBV29-1
d_call: .
clone_size: many
j_call: TRBJ1-1
cdr3_aa: CSVGEAGVTFF
cdr3_nt: TGCAGCGTTGGTGAGGCAGGGGTTACTTTCTTT

v_call: TRBV7-2
d_call: TRBD2
clone_size: many
j_call: TRBJ2-1
cdr3_aa: CASSLAISGGAGEQFF
cdr3_nt: TGTGCCAGCAGCTTAGCGATAAGCGGGGGGGCCGGTGAGCAGTTCTTC

v_call: TRBV6-2/TRBV6-3
d_call: TRBD2
clone_size: .
j_call: TRBJ2-7
cdr3_aa: CASRPSGGRKYF
cdr3_nt: TGTGCCAGCAGGCCTAGCGGGGGACGGAAGTACTTC

v_call: TRBV12-3/TRBV12-4
d_call: TRBD2
clone_size: .
j_call: TRBJ2-1
cdr3_aa: CASTPEGLALEQFF
cdr3_nt: TGTGCCAGCACCCCCGAGGGACTAGCGCTTGAGCAGTTCTTC

v_call: TRBV20-1
d_call: .
clone_size: many
j_call: TRBJ1-2
cdr3_aa: CSAGGDYGYTF
cdr3_nt: TGCAGTGCTGGGGGGGACTATGGCTACACCTTC

v_call: TRBV5-1
d_call: .
clone_size: many
j_call: TRBJ1-1
cdr3_aa: CASSLGRVTEAFF
cdr3_nt: TGCGCCAGCAGCTTGGGGCGGGTCACTGAAGCTTTCTTT

v_call: TRBV7-6
d_call: .
clone_size: many
j_call: TRBJ2-5
cdr3_aa: CASSYLQETQYF
cdr3_nt: TGTGCCAGCAGCTACCTTCAAGAGACCCAGTACTTC

v_call: TRBV28
d_call: TRBD2
clone_size: many
j_call: TRBJ2-1
cdr3_aa: CASSSAGAAYNEQFF
cdr3_nt: TGTGCCAGCAGTTCAGCGGGAGCGGCCTACAATGAGCAGTTCTTC

v_call: TRBV5-1
d_call: .
clone_size: .
j_call: TRBJ2-1
cdr3_aa: CASSRDYNEQFF
cdr3_nt: TGCGCCAGCAGCCGGGACTACAATGAGCAGTTCTTC

v_call: TRBV5-4
d_call: .
clone_size: few
j_call: TRBJ2-2
cdr3_aa: CASSLKLGATGELFF
cdr3_nt: TGTGCCAGCAGCTTAAAGTTGGGAGCCACCGGGGAGCTGTTTTTT

v_call: TRBV20-1
d_call: .
clone_size: many
j_call: TRBJ2-7
cdr3_aa: CSASRGEQYF
cdr3_nt: TGCAGTGCTAGTCGGGGCGAGCAGTACTTC

v_call: TRBV18
d_call: .
clone_size: many
j_call: TRBJ1-4
cdr3_aa: CASSPGGMPEGEKLFF
cdr3_nt: TGTGCCAGCTCACCCGGGGGGATGCCTGAAGGGGAAAAACTGTTTTTT

v_call: TRBV20-1
d_call: TRBD1
clone_size: many
j_call: TRBJ2-7
cdr3_aa: CSASDRVGEQYF
cdr3_nt: TGCAGTGCTTCGGACAGGGTGGGCGAGCAGTACTTC

v_call: TRBV20-1
d_call: TRBD1
clone_size: many
j_call: TRBJ2-6
cdr3_aa: CSAEQGKLSGANVLTF
cdr3_nt: TGCAGTGCAGAACAGGGGAAACTGTCTGGGGCCAACGTCCTGACTTTC

v_call: TRBV7-9
d_call: .
clone_size: .
j_call: TRBJ1-6
cdr3_aa: CASSLIQSPLHF
cdr3_nt: TGTGCCAGCAGCCTCATCCAATCGCCCCTCCACTTT

v_call: TRBV10-2
d_call: .
clone_size: .
j_call: TRBJ1-6
cdr3_aa: CASRDSLGSYNSPLHF
cdr3_nt: TGCGCCAGCAGGGACAGTCTGGGCTCCTATAATTCACCCCTCCACTTT

v_call: TRBV10-3
d_call: TRBD1
clone_size: many
j_call: TRBJ2-1
cdr3_aa: CASLGTGDYNEQFF
cdr3_nt: TGTGCCAGCCTAGGGACAGGGGACTACAATGAGCAGTTCTTC

v_call: TRBV28
d_call: .
clone_size: .
j_call: TRBJ2-5
cdr3_aa: CASETQYF
cdr3_nt: TGTGCCAGCGAGACCCAGTACTTC